The 21 T cell receptor beta chains presented below share a single source sample, sequenced in a study of a mutant IDH1 vaccine in newly diagnosed glioma. Their antigens remain unidentified. The time point was: week 5, during vaccination. Each vaccine dose was 300 ug of mutant IDH1 20-mer peptide, with topical imiquimod. The repertoire was sequenced with immunoSEQ multiplex PCR; TCRdb's copy has only in-frame clones and lacks some. The data show 35,000 or so clones, about four fifths seen once. The specimen was PBMCs, collected from a glioma patient whose treatment included an IDH1 peptide vaccine. These receptors originate from a man aged 25 to 40 with glioma.

The chain uses TRBV10-3 and TRBJ1-2, with a tentative D call TRBD1 (6 bases). The CDR3 consists of 13 residues. Between the trimmed V and J ends, which lost 7 bases and 4 bases, there was a span of 13 bases. The germline V gene encodes CDR1 ENHRY and CDR2 SYGVKD. CDR3 DNA: TGTGCCATCAATCCGGGACAACCCTATGGCTACACCTTC. Translation: CAINPGQPYGYTF.

The chain uses TRBV4-1 and TRBJ2-2; tentatively, D is TRBD2 (6 bases). CDR3 length: 16 amino acids. CDR1 and CDR2 from the germline V gene are MGHRA and YSYEKL. V was shortened by 3 bases and J by 6 bases, with 17 bases between the two germline ends. CDR3 nucleotide sequence: TGCGCCAGCAGCCAGGTCCCGGGGGTGTTGGCCGGGGAGCTGTTTTTT. It yields the protein CASSQVPGVLAGELFF.

V is TRBV15 and J is TRBJ1-5; 7 bases are shared with TRBD1. Germline trimming cut 1 base from V and 7 bases from J; bases unmatched to any gene: 7. CDR1 is LNHNV and CDR2 is YYDKDF in the germline V gene (reference sequence). This CDR3 has 15 residues. The CDR3 protein is CATSRGTGGNQPQHF. The CDR3 DNA sequence: TGTGCCACCAGCAGAGGGACAGGCGGTAACCAGCCCCAGCATTTT.

This rearrangement joins TRBV18 to TRBJ1-1; 7 bases align to TRBD1. This CDR3 is built from 17 residues. Per germline, CDR1 KGHSH and CDR2 LQKENI. The V gene end was trimmed by 1 base and the J gene end by 3 bases; junction bases not matched to a gene: 11. The DNA of the CDR3 is TGTGCCAGCTCACCACTTTACTCCGGGACAGACGACACTGAAGCTTTCTTT. Its protein is CASSPLYSGTDDTEAFF. Together with reference TRBV18 and TRBJ1-1, the CDR3 gives the full variable domain: NAGVMQNPRHLVRRRGQEARLRCSPMKGHSHVYWYRQLPEEGLKFMVYLQKENIIDESGMPKERFSAEFPKEGPSILRIQQVVRGDSAAYFCASSPLYSGTDDTEAFFGQGTRLTVV.

This clone occurred a few times. V usage is TRBV7-8 and J usage is TRBJ1-1, with 8 bases aligning to TRBD1. Germline CDR1 SGHVS, CDR2 FQNEAQ. This CDR3 spans 15 amino acids. Losses at the gene ends were 0 bases for V and 11 bases for J; bases not matched to a gene: 11. The CDR3 DNA is TGTGCCAGCAGCTTAGCGATAGCAGGGGGCCCAATGGCTTTCTTT. It yields the protein CASSLAIAGGPMAFF.

This clone was seen a single time. V and J are TRBV4-2 and TRBJ2-7; D may be TRBD1 (5 bases). Germline CDR1 and CDR2: LGHNA and YNFKEQ. This CDR3 has 15 residues. V was pared by 1 base and J by 4 bases, with 14 bases between. CDR3 coding DNA: TGTGCCAGCAGCCAAGTCAATGGGGCTATGTACGAGCAGTACTTC. Translation: CASSQVNGAMYEQYF.

The rearrangement joins TRBV2 to TRBJ1-5; no clear D. The CDR3 totals 15 residues. Germline V gives CDR1 SNHLY, CDR2 FYNNEI. V lost 2 bases and J 4 bases, leaving 12 bases between the germline ends. CDR3 coding DNA: TGTGCCAGCAGTGAAAGGTTGGGCTTTAATCAGCCCCAGCATTTT. Its protein is CASSERLGFNQPQHF.

The chain carries TRBV4-1 and TRBJ1-2, with 8 bases matching TRBD1. The J segment lost 6 bases and the V segment lost 4 bases, leaving 7 bases of the junction unmatched. Germline V gene sequence: CDR1 MGHRA, CDR2 YSYEKL. The CDR3 is made up of 14 amino acids. CDR3 sequence: CASSRGQGGDGYTF. In nucleotides, the CDR3 is TGCGCCAGCAGCCGAGGACAGGGTGGAGATGGCTACACCTTC.

The J gene is TRBJ2-7, the V gene TRBV2; TRBD1 might be the D (5 bases). V was shortened by 8 bases and J by 2 bases, with 16 bases between the two germline ends. The CDR3 has 14 amino acids. Germline V lookup: CDR1 SNHLY, CDR2 FYNNEI. CDR3 nucleotides: TGTGCCAGCCTGGTAGGGGTCGGAGCCTACGAGCAGTACTTC. Its translation: CASLVGVGAYEQYF.

The chain has TRBV7-8 and TRBJ1-2; possibly TRBD1 for D (5 bases). The V gene's germline CDR1 is SGHVS and CDR2 FQNEAQ. V shed 1 base and J shed 8 bases, with 8 bases lying between them. There are 12 residues in the CDR3. This CDR3 reads CASSLVWDGYTF. The CDR3, as DNA: TGTGCCAGCAGCTTAGTGTGGGACGGCTACACCTTC.

The chain combines TRBV5-1 with TRBJ2-7; 10 nucleotides align to TRBD1. The CDR3 runs to 14 residues. Germline CDR1 SGHRS, CDR2 YFSETQ. V lost 3 bases and J lost 2; bases outside the gene matches: 2. The CDR3 region is CASSSTGGAYEQYF. CDR3 in DNA: TGCGCCAGCAGCTCGACAGGGGGCGCCTACGAGCAGTACTTC.

As regards this clone: The same CDR3 also results from other DNA sequences found in this sample. The chain employs TRBV30 and TRBJ1-2; 7 bases match TRBD1. The germline gives CDR1 GTSNPN, CDR2 SVGIG (reference sequence). The ends lost 5 bases at V and 5 bases at J; junction bases unmatched: 2. The CDR3 has 11 amino acids. CDR3 protein: CAWGQDYGYTF. The DNA for the CDR3 is TGTGCCTGGGGACAGGATTATGGCTACACCTTC.

The chain carries TRBV30 and TRBJ2-2, with a weak D call TRBD1 (9 bases). CDR1 is GTSNPN and CDR2 is SVGIG in the germline V gene (reference sequence). V lost 3 bases to trimming and J lost 6 bases, with 17 bases between them. The CDR3 extends over 15 amino acids. The CDR3 reads CAWRGQGGRPGELFF. CDR3 bases: TGTGCCTGGAGGGGACAGGGCGGGAGGCCCGGGGAGCTGTTTTTT.

The J gene is TRBJ2-6, the V gene TRBV28; D call uncertain. The CDR3 contains 17 residues. The germline gives CDR1 MDHEN, CDR2 SYDVKM. V shed 2 bases and J shed 0 bases, with 11 bases lying between them. The CDR3 nucleotides read TGTGCCAGCAGTTTAATACTTGCAAACTCTGGGGCCAACGTCCTGACTTTC. It translates to CASSLILANSGANVLTF.

The V gene is TRBV10-3, the J gene TRBJ1-4; 8 bases line up with TRBD1. CDR1 and CDR2 (germline): ENHRY, SYGVKD. With 1 base clipped from V and 8 bases from J, the junction kept 12 bases outside the gene matches. CDR3 length: 17 amino acids. Here the CDR3 reads CAISEFAEGQDREKLFF. As DNA, the CDR3 is TGTGCCATCAGTGAGTTCGCCGAGGGACAGGACCGAGAAAAACTGTTTTTT.

The chain has TRBV28 and TRBJ2-7, with D maybe TRBD2 (6 bases). Germline CDR1 reads MDHEN; CDR2 reads SYDVKM. Trimming left V 7 bases short and J 7 bases short, with 20 bases between. The CDR3 has 14 amino acids. In DNA, the CDR3 is TGTGCCAGCACCGTCTGGAGGGACCCTCGGGAGCAGTACTTC. Its protein is CASTVWRDPREQYF. The full variable domain, completed using reference TRBV28 and TRBJ2-7, is DVKVTQSSRYLVKRTGEKVFLECVQDMDHENMFWYRQDPGLGLRLIYFSYDVKMKEKGDIPEGYSVSREKKERFSLILESASTNQTSMYLCASTVWRDPREQYFGPGTRLTVT.

This clone was counted only a few times. The CDR3 coding sequence is TGTGCCACCAGCAGAGATCGGGGGCAGGGGGTCGGCTACACCTTC. Its translation is CATSRDRGQGVGYTF. The gene calls are TRBV15 and TRBJ1-2; TRBD1 matches 7 bases. V lost 0 bases to trimming and J lost 8 bases; unmatched junction nucleotides: 9. Germline V gene data show CDR1 as LNHNV and CDR2 as YYDKDF (reference sequence). The CDR3 length is 15 residues. Together with reference TRBV15 and TRBJ1-2, the CDR3 gives the full variable domain: DAMVIQNPRYQVTQFGKPVTLSCSQTLNHNVMYWYQQKSSQAPKLLFHYYDKDFNNEADTPDNFQSRRPNTSFCFLDIRSPGLGDTAMYLCATSRDRGQGVGYTFGSGTRLTVV.

The chain uses TRBV19 and TRBJ2-1; 9 nucleotides match TRBD2. V shed 5 bases and J 4 bases; nucleotides not matched to a gene: 6. The V gene's germline CDR1 is LNHDA and CDR2 SQIVND (reference sequence). CDR3 size: 15 residues. The DNA of the CDR3 is TGTGCCAGTAGTTCAGGCGGGGGGGCGTACAATGAGCAGTTCTTC. Translating it yields CASSSGGGAYNEQFF.

This clone was seen more than once but under ten times. The chain recombines TRBV19 with TRBJ1-5; maybe TRBD1 (5 bases). Trimming shortened V by 7 bases and J by 3 bases, and 22 bases separated the two germline ends. The germline V gene has CDR1 LNHDA and CDR2 SQIVND (reference sequence). The CDR3 extends over 17 amino acids. CDR3 in DNA: TGTGCCAGTACTACGGTTGGGGGAATGTTCCACAATCAGCCCCAGCATTTT. Its translation: CASTTVGGMFHNQPQHF.

The V gene is TRBV18, the J gene TRBJ2-7, with 7 positions matching TRBD1. V trimming: 6 bases; J trimming: 3 bases; junction bases outside the gene matches: 8. This CDR3 has 14 amino acids. Germline V gives CDR1 KGHSH, CDR2 LQKENI. The CDR3 DNA sequence: TGTGCCAGCTCCCCCGACAGGGTAGGCTACGAGCAGTACTTC. Amino acids: CASSPDRVGYEQYF.

This clone was detected once. The chain recombines TRBV6-1 with TRBJ2-7, with no clear D. From germline, CDR1 is MNHNS and CDR2 SASEGT. The CDR3 covers 13 residues. Trimming left V 6 bases short and J 7 bases short, with 16 bases between. CDR3 bases: TGTGCCAGCAGCCGAGGCGGTAGTTGGGAGCAGTACTTC. This sequence encodes CASSRGGSWEQYF.